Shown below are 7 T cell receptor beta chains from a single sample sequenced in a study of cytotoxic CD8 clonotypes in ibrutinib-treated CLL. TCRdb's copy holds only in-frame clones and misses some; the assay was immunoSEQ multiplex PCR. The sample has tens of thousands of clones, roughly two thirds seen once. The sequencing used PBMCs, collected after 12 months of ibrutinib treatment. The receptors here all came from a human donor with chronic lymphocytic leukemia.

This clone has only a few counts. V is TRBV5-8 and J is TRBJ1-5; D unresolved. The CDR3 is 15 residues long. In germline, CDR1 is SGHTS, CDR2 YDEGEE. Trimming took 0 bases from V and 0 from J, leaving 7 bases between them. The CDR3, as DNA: TGTGCCAGCAGCTTGGCCGGGGATAGCAATCAGCCCCAGCATTTT. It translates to CASSLAGDSNQPQHF.

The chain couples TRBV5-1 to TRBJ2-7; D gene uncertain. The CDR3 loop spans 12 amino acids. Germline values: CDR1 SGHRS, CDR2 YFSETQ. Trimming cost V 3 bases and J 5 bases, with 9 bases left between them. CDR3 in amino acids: CASSSSLHEQYF. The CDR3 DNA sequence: TGCGCCAGCAGCTCCAGTCTGCACGAGCAGTACTTC.

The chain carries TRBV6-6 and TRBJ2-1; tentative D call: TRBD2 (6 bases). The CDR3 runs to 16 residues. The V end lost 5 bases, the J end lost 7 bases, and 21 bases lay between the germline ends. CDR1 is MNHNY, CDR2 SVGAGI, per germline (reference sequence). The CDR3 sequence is CASSRTFPEEGNEQFF. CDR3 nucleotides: TGTGCCAGCAGTCGCACCTTTCCTGAGGAGGGAAATGAGCAGTTCTTC.

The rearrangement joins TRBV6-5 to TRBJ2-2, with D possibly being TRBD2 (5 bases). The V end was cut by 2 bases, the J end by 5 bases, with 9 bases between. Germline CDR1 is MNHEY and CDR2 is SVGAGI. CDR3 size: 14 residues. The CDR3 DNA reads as TGTGCCAGCAGTTACACTAGAAGAACCGGGGAGCTGTTTTTT. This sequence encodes CASSYTRRTGELFF.

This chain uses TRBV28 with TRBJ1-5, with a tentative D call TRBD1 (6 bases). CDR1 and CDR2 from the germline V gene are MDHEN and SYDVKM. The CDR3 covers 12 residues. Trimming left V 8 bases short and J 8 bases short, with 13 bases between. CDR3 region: CASRTAGEPQHF. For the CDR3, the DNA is TGTGCCAGCCGGACAGCCGGTGAGCCCCAGCATTTT.

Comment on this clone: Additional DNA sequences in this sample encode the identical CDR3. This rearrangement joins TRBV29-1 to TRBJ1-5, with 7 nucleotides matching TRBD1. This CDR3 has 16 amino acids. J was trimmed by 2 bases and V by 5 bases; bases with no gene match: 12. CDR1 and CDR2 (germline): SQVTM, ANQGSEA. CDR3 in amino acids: CSVRGRGESGNQPQHF. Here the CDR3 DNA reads TGCAGCGTTAGGGGGCGGGGGGAGTCGGGCAATCAGCCCCAGCATTTT. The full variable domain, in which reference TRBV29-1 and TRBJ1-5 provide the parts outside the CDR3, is SAVISQKPSRDICQRGTSLTIQCQVDSQVTMMFWYRQQPGQSLTLIATANQGSEATYESGFVIDKFPISRPNLTFSTLTVSNMSPEDSSIYLCSVRGRGESGNQPQHFGDGTRLSIL.

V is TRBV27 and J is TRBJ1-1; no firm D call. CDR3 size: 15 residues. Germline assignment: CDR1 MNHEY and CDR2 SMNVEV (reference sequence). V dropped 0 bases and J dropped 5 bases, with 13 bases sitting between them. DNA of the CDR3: TGTGCCAGCAGTTTATCTTCAACCCCGGCGACTGAAGCTTTCTTT. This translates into CASSLSSTPATEAFF.